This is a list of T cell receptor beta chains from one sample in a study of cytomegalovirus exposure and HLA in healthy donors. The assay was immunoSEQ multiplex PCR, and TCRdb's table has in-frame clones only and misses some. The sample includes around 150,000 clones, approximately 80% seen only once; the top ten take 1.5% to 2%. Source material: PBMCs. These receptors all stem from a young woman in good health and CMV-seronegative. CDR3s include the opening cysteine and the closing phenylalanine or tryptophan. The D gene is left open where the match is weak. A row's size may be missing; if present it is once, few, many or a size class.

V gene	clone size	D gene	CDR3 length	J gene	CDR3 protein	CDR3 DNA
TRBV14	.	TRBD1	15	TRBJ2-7	CASSQDRDRGKEQYF	TGTGCCAGCAGCCAAGATCGGGACAGGGGTAAGGAGCAGTACTTC
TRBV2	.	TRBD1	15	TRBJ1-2	CASSELTGVKNGYTF	TGTGCCAGCAGTGAACTTACAGGGGTGAAGAATGGCTACACCTTC
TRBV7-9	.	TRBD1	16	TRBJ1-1	CASSIAGTGKSGEAFF	TGTGCCAGCAGTATCGCCGGGACAGGGAAATCCGGTGAAGCTTTCTTT
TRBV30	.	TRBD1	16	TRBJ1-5	CAWSERHRGSNQPQHF	TGTGCCTGGAGTGAGCGACACAGGGGAAGCAATCAGCCCCAGCATTTT
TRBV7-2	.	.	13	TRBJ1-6	CASSLDLESPLHF	TGTGCCAGCAGCTTAGATCTCGAGTCACCCCTCCACTTT
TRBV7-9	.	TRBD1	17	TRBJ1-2	CASSLYRAGGVNYGYTF	TGTGCCAGCAGCTTATATCGGGCAGGGGGCGTAAACTATGGCTACACCTTC
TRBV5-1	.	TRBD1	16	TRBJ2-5	CASSFEPGQGTETQYF	TGCGCCAGCAGCTTCGAGCCGGGACAGGGGACAGAGACCCAGTACTTC
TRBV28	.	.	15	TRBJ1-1	CASSLMARSQTEAFF	TGTGCCAGCAGTTTAATGGCGAGGAGTCAGACTGAAGCTTTCTTT
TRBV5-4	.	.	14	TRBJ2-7	CASSLALGPYEQYF	TGTGCCAGCAGCTTAGCGCTGGGTCCCTACGAGCAGTACTTC
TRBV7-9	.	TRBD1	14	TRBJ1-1	CASSSTGGGTEAFF	TGTGCCAGCAGCTCAACAGGGGGGGGTACTGAAGCTTTCTTT
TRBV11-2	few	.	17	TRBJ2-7	CASSLMGAGLGSYEQYF	TGTGCCAGCAGCTTGATGGGGGCAGGGCTGGGCTCCTACGAGCAGTACTTC
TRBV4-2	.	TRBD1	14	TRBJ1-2	CASSRQDRGPGYTF	TGTGCCAGCAGCCGCCAAGACAGGGGGCCCGGCTACACCTTC
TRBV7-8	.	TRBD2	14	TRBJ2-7	CASSLATSGYEQYF	TGTGCCAGCAGCTTAGCAACTAGCGGGTACGAGCAGTACTTC
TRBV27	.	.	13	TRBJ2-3	CASSSHRADTQYF	TGTGCCAGCAGTTCCCACAGGGCAGATACGCAGTATTTT
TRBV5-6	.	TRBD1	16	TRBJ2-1	CASSWLGTDYYNEQFF	TGTGCCAGCAGCTGGCTTGGGACAGACTATTACAATGAGCAGTTCTTC
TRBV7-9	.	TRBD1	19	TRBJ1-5	CASSLGLTGDAASNQPQHF	TGTGCCAGCAGCTTAGGCTTGACAGGGGATGCGGCGAGCAATCAGCCCCAGCATTTT
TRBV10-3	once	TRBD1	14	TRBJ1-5	CAISETGGRQPQHF	TGTGCCATCAGTGAGACAGGGGGCCGTCAGCCCCAGCATTTT
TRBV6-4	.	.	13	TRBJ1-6	CASSRESNSPLHF	TGTGCCAGCAGTCGGGAATCGAATTCGCCCCTCCACTTT
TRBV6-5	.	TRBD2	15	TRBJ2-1	CASSSSGSQYNEQFF	TGTGCCAGCAGTTCTAGCGGGAGTCAGTACAATGAGCAGTTCTTC
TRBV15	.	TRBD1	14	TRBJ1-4	CATTVGTGREKLFF	TGTGCCACCACCGTGGGGACAGGGCGTGAAAAACTGTTTTTT
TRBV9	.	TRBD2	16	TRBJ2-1	CASSVSPSGSYNEQFF	TGTGCCAGCAGCGTAAGTCCTAGCGGGAGCTACAATGAGCAGTTCTTC
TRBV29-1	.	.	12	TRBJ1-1	CSTRTVSTEAFF	TGCAGCACTAGGACGGTGAGCACTGAAGCTTTCTTT
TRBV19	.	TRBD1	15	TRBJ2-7	CASSLSGTGAYEQYF	TGTGCCAGTAGCCTCTCCGGGACAGGGGCCTACGAGCAGTACTTC
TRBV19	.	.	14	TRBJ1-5	CASSTDSLNQPQHF	TGTGCCAGTAGTACTGACTCCCTCAATCAGCCCCAGCATTTT
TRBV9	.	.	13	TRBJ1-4	CASSPRGVAELFF	TGTGCCAGCAGCCCCCGGGGGGTCGCCGAACTGTTTTTT
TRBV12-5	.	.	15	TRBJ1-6	CASGPGGTYNSPLHF	TGTGCTAGTGGTCCTGGGGGGACCTATAATTCACCCCTCCACTTT
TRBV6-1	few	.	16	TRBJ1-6	CASSELIGTLPSPLHF	TGTGCCAGCAGTGAATTGATAGGGACTCTTCCTTCACCCCTCCACTTT
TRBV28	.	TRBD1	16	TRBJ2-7	CASSSPLGQGNYEQYF	TGTGCCAGCAGTTCGCCGCTTGGACAGGGGAACTACGAGCAGTACTTC
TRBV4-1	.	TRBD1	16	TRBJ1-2	CASSQEGTGQEGGYTF	TGCGCCAGCAGCCAAGAGGGGACAGGGCAAGAAGGTGGCTACACCTTC
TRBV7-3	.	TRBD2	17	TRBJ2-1	CASSSGLAGSSYNEQFF	TGTGCCAGCAGCTCAGGACTAGCGGGGAGCTCCTACAATGAGCAGTTCTTC
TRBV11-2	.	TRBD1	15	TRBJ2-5	CASSSGQGGRETQYF	TGTGCCAGCAGCTCAGGACAGGGGGGGCGGGAGACCCAGTACTTC
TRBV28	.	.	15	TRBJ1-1	CASSQSTGGGTEAFF	TGTGCCAGCAGTCAATCGACGGGGGGCGGCACTGAAGCTTTCTTT
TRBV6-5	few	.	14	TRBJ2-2	CASSLQVNTGELFF	TGTGCCAGCAGCCTCCAGGTGAACACCGGGGAGCTGTTTTTT
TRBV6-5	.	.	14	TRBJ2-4	CARKIRRAKNIQYF	TGTGCCAGAAAAATCCGGAGGGCCAAAAACATTCAGTACTTC
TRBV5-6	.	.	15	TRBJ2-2	CASSLGVGVTGELFF	TGTGCCAGCAGCTTGGGGGTCGGGGTCACCGGGGAGCTGTTTTTT
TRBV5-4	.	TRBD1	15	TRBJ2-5	CASSPGTVLQETQYF	TGTGCCAGCAGCCCCGGGACAGTCCTCCAAGAGACCCAGTACTTC
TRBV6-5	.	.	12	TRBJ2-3	CASSTNGDTQYF	TGTGCCAGCAGTACGAACGGGGATACGCAGTATTTT
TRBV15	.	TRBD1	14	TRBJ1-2	CATSYDRGPNGYTF	TGTGCCACCAGCTACGACAGGGGGCCCAATGGCTACACCTTC
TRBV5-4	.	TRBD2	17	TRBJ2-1	CASTRTSGRNSYNEQFF	TGTGCCAGCACCAGGACTAGCGGGAGGAACTCCTACAATGAGCAGTTCTTC